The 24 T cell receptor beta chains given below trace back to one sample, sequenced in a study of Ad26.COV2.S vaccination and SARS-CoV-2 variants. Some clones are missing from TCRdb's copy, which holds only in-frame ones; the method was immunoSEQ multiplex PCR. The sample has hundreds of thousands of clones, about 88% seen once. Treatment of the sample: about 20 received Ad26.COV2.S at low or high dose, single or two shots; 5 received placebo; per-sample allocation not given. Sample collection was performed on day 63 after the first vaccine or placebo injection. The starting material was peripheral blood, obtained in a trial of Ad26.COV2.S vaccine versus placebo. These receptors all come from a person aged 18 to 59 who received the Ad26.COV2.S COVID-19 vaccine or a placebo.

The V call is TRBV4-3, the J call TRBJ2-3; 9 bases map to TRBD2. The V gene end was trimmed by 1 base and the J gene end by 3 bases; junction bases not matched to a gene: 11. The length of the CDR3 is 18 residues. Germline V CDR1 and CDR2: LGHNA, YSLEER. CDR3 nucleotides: TGCGCCAGCAGCCAAGGCGGCGGTTTAGCGGGAGAAACAGATACGCAGTATTTT. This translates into CASSQGGGLAGETDTQYF.

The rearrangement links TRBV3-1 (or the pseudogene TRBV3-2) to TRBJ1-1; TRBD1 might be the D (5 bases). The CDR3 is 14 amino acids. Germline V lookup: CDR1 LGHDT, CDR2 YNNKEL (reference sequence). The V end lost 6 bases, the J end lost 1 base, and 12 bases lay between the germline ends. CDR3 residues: CASRKWQGNTEAFF. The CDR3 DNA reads TGTGCCAGCAGGAAGTGGCAGGGGAACACTGAAGCTTTCTTT.

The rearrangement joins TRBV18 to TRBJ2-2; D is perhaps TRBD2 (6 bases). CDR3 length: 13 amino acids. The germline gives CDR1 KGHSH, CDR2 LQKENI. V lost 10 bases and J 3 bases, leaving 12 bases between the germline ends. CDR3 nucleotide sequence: TGTGCCACCACGGGACTCTACACCGGGGAGCTGTTTTTT. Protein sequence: CATTGLYTGELFF.

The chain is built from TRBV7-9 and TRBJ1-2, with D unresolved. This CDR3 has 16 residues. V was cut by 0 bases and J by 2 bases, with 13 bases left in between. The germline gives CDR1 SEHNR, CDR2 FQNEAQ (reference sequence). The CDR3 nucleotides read TGTGCCAGCAGCTTAGCGGGAGGATCTCCGAACTATGGCTACACCTTC. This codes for CASSLAGGSPNYGYTF.

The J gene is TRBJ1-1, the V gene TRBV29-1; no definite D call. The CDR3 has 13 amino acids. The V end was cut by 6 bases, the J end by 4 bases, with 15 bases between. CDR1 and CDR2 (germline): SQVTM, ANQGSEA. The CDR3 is CSVVGRQATEAFF. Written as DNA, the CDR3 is TGCAGCGTGGTCGGACGGCAGGCCACTGAAGCTTTCTTT.

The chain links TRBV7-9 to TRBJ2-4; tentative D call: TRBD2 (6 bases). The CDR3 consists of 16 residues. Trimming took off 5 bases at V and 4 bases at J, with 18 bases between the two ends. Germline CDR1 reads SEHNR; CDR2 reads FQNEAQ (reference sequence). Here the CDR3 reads CASSPWTTPIKNIQYF. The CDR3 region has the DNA TGTGCCAGCAGCCCATGGACTACACCTATTAAAAACATTCAGTACTTC.

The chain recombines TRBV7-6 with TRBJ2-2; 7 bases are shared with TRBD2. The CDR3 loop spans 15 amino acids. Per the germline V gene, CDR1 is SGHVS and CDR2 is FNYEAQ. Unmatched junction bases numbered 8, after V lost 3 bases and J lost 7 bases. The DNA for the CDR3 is TGTGCCAGCAGCTTTACGGGGACTATGAACGGGGAGCTGTTTTTT. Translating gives CASSFTGTMNGELFF. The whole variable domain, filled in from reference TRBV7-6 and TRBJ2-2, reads GAGVSQSPRYKVTKRGQDVALRCDPISGHVSLYWYRQALGQGPEFLTYFNYEAQQDKSGLPNDRFSAERPEGSISTLTIQRTEQRDSAMYRCASSFTGTMNGELFFGEGSRLTVL.

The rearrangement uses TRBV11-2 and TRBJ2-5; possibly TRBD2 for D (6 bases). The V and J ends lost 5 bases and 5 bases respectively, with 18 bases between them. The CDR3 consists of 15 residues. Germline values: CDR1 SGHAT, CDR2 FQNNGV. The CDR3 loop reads CASSNWRGVGETQYF. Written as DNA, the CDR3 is TGTGCCAGCAGCAATTGGAGGGGCGTTGGGGAGACCCAGTACTTC.

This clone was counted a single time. The DNA of the CDR3 is TGTGCCAGCAGCCTAACGGTGATCACAGATACGCAGTATTTT. Amino acid sequence: CASSLTVITDTQYF. The genes are TRBV13 and TRBJ2-3, with D hard to call. The CDR3 runs 14 residues. Germline lookup yields CDR1 PRHDT and CDR2 FYEKMQ (reference sequence). Deletions cut 5 bases from V and 2 bases from J, with 11 bases between.

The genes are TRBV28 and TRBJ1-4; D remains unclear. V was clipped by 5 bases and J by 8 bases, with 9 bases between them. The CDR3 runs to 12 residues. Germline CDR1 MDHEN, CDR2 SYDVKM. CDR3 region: CASSGSGEKLFF. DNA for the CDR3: TGTGCCAGCAGTGGAAGTGGGGAAAAACTGTTTTTT.

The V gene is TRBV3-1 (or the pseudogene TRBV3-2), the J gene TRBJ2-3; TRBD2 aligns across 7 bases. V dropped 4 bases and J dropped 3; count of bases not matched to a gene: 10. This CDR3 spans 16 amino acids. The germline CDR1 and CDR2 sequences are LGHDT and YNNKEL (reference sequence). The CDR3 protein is CASSLLRLASTDTQYF. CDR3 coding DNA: TGTGCCAGCAGCCTCCTCCGACTAGCCTCAACAGATACGCAGTATTTT.

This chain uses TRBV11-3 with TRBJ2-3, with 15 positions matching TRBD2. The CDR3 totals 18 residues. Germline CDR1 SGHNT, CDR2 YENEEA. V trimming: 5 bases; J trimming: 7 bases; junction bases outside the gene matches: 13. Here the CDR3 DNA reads TGTGCCAGCAGCCCAACCCACGGACTAGCGGGAGGGGGGAATACGCAGTATTTT. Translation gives CASSPTHGLAGGGNTQYF.

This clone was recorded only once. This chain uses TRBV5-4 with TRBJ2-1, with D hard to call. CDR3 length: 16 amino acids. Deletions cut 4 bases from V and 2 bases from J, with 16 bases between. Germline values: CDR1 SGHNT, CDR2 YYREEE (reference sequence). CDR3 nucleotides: TGTGCCAGCAGCCCCCCGCCGGGTCCTCCCTACAATGAGCAGTTCTTC. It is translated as CASSPPPGPPYNEQFF.

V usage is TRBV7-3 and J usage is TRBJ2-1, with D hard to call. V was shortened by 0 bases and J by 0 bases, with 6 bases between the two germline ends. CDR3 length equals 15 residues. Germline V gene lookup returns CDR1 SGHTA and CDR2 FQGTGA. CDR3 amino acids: CASSLTGYSYNEQFF. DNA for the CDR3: TGTGCCAGCAGCTTAACCGGGTACTCCTACAATGAGCAGTTCTTC.

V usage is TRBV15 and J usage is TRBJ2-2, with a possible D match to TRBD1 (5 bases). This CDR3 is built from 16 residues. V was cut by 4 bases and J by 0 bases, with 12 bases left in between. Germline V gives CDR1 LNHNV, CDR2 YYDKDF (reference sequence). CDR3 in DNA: TGTGCCACCAGCACTAGACAGTCCTCGAACACCGGGGAGCTGTTTTTT. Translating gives CATSTRQSSNTGELFF.

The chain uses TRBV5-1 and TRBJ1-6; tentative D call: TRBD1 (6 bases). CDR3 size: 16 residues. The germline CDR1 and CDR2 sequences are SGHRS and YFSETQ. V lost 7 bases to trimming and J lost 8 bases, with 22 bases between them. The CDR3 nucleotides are TGCGCCAGCTCCCCTTCCCCGGGGGCGCACGATTCACCCCTCCACTTT. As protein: CASSPSPGAHDSPLHF.

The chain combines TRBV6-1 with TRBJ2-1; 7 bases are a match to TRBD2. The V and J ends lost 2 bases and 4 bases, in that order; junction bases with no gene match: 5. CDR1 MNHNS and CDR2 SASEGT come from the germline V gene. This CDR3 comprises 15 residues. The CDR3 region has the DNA TGTGCCAGCAGTGAAAGGCTAGCGGTGTACAATGAGCAGTTCTTC. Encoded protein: CASSERLAVYNEQFF.

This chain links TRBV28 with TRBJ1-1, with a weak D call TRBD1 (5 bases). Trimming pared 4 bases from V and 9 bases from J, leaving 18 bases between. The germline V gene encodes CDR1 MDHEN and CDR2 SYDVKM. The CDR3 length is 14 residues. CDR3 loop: CASSSSRDGHKAFF. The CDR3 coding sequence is TGTGCCAGCAGTTCATCCCGGGACGGACACAAAGCTTTCTTT. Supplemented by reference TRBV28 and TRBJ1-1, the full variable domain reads DVKVTQSSRYLVKRTGEKVFLECVQDMDHENMFWYRQDPGLGLRLIYFSYDVKMKEKGDIPEGYSVSREKKERFSLILESASTNQTSMYLCASSSSRDGHKAFFGQGTRLTVV.

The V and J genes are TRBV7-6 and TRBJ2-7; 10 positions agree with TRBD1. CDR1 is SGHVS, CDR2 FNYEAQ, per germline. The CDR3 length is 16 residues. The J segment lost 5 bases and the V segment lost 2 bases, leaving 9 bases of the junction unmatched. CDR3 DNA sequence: TGTGCCAGCAGCTTATTAGAGTGGGACAGGGGCAACGAGCAGTACTTC. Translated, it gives CASSLLEWDRGNEQYF. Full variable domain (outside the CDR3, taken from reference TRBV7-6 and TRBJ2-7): GAGVSQSPRYKVTKRGQDVALRCDPISGHVSLYWYRQALGQGPEFLTYFNYEAQQDKSGLPNDRFSAERPEGSISTLTIQRTEQRDSAMYRCASSLLEWDRGNEQYFGPGTRLTVT.

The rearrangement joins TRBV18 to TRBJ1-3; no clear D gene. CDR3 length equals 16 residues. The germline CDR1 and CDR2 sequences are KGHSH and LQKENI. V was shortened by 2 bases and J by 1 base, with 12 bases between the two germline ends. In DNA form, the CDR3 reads TGTGCCAGCTCACCAGTGGGTGGGGAATCTGGAAACACCATATATTTT. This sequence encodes CASSPVGGESGNTIYF.

The chain's CDR3 is CASSVGAGAGYTF. The CDR3 DNA reads as TGTGCCAGCAGCGTAGGGGCAGGGGCGGGCTACACCTTC. V is TRBV9 and J is TRBJ1-2, with a possible D match to TRBD1 (6 bases). The length of the CDR3 is 13 residues. The V end lost 0 bases, the J end lost 8 bases, and 11 bases lay between the germline ends. The germline CDR1 and CDR2 sequences are SGDLS and YYNGEE.

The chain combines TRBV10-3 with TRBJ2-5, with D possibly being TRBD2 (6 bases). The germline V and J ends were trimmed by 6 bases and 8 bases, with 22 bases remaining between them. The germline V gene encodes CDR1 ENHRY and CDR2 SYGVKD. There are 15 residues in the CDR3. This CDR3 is CAISGDSGPSPTQYF. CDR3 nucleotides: TGTGCCATCAGCGGGGACTCAGGTCCCAGCCCTACCCAGTACTTC.

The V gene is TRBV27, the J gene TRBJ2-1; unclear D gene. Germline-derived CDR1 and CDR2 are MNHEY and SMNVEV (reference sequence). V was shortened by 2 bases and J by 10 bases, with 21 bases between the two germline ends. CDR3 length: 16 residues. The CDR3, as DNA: TGTGCCAGCAGTTTAGGTGTTGTCAGACCGCGGAAGGAGCAGTTCTTC. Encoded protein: CASSLGVVRPRKEQFF.

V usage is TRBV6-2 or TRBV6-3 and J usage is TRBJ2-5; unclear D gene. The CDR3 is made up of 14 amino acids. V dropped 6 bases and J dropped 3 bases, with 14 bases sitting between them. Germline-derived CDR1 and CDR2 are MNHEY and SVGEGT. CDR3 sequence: CASSLASKKETQYF. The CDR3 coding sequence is TGTGCCAGCAGCCTCGCTTCCAAAAAAGAGACCCAGTACTTC.